This TCR beta chain was observed in a study of CD8+ T cells in alopecia areata. Sequencing used cDNA as its template, made by extracting RNA and reverse transcribing it. Libraries were prepared by immunoSEQ multiplex PCR; TCRdb keeps only in-frame clonotypes and omits some of them. This sample carries approximately 58,000 clones, 44% of them seen once, and the ten largest clones take just over 50%. Germline V gene data show CDR1 as SEHNR and CDR2 as FQNEAQ (reference sequence). Trimming stripped 3 bases from V and 4 bases from J, with 2 bases between. CDR3 size: 11 residues. This clone has only one observation.

Material: NKG2D-low CD8+ T cells sorted from blood. The receptor's source is a human donor with alopecia areata. The chain employs TRBV7-9 and TRBJ2-3; D not resolved. CDR3 in amino acids: CASSFSDTQYF. The CDR3 region has the DNA TGTGCCAGCAGCTTTTCAGATACGCAGTATTTT.